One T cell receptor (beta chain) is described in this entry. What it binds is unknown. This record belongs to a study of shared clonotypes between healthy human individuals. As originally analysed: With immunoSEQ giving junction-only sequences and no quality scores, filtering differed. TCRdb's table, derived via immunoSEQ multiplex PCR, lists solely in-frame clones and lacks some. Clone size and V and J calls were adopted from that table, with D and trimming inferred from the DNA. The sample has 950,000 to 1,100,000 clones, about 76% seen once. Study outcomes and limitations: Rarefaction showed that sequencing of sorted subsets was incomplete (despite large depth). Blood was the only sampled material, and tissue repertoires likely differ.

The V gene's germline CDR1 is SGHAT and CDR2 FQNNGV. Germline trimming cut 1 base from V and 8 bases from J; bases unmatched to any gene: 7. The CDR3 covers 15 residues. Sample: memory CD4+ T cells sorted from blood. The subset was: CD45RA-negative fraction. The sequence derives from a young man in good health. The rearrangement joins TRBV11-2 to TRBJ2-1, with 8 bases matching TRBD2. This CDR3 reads CASSLGAGVSDEQFF. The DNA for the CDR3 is TGTGCCAGCAGCTTAGGAGCGGGAGTTTCGGATGAGCAGTTCTTC.